These 14 T cell receptor beta chains were all obtained from the same sample, sequenced in a study of blood T cells in healthy people across ages. A second 7 to 11 cycle PCR used barcoded and J-beta primers. TCRdb analysed the 5' RACE reads with MiXCR anew, one entry per CDR3 protein. The repertoire holds roughly 2 million distinct CDR3 sequences, with 40% to 55% as singletons. Sequenced: blood. The receptors were sampled from a middle-aged woman in good health.

CDR3 sequence: CASSGGRLDSGANVLTF. The DNA for the CDR3 is TGTGCCAGCAGTGGGGGACGGCTGGACTCTGGGGCCAACGTCCTGACTTTC. This sequence joins TRBV6-2 or TRBV6-3 and TRBJ2-6; D tentatively reads TRBD1 or TRBD2 (5 bases each). CDR3 length: 17 amino acids. V lost 5 bases and J 0 bases, leaving 14 bases between the germline ends. In germline, CDR1 is MNHEY, CDR2 SVGEGT.

The chain has TRBV6-2 or TRBV6-3 and TRBJ1-1; D may be TRBD1 (5 bases). There are 16 residues in the CDR3. V was trimmed by 0 bases and J by 4 bases, leaving 15 bases between them. Per germline, CDR1 MNHEY and CDR2 SVGEGT. DNA of the CDR3: TGTGCCAGCAGTTACTCAGGGGAAGTTGGCGGCACTGAAGCTTTCTTT. It translates to CASSYSGEVGGTEAFF.

V and J are TRBV3-1 and TRBJ1-2, with TRBD1 matching over 8 bases. Germline lookup yields CDR1 LGHDT and CDR2 YNNKEL (reference sequence). The J segment lost 2 bases and the V segment lost 4 bases, leaving 3 bases of the junction unmatched. This CDR3 comprises 14 residues. The CDR3, as DNA: TGTGCCAGCAGCCCAAACAGGGGGAACTATGGCTACACCTTC. As protein: CASSPNRGNYGYTF.

This clonotype has a handful of counts. This rearrangement joins TRBV6-1 to TRBJ2-1; 9 nucleotides line up with TRBD1. V was pared by 1 base and J by 12 bases, with 4 bases of the junction left unmatched. The CDR3 has 13 amino acids. Germline CDR1 and CDR2: MNHNS and SASEGT. CDR3 in amino acids: CASSEGQGVRQFF. The CDR3 nucleotides read TGTGCCAGCAGTGAAGGACAGGGGGTCAGGCAGTTCTTC.

Worth noting for this clonotype: One junction end does not reproduce the germline sequence, and a read error may be involved. The V gene is TRBV9, the J gene TRBJ1-6; D remains ambiguous. Germline V gene lookup returns CDR1 SGDLS and CDR2 YYNGEE. There are 17 residues in the CDR3. DNA for the CDR3: TGTGCCAGCAGCGTAGGGGGTCCGAGCTCCTATAATTCGCCCCTCCACTTT. It translates to CASSVGGPSSYNSPLHF.

A few counts support this clonotype. The V and J genes are TRBV5-1 and TRBJ2-5; 10 bases agree with TRBD2. Gene TRBJ2-7 matches the end of the DNA better, so the J call may be wrong. Germline values: CDR1 SGHRS, CDR2 YFSETQ. The CDR3 is 17 amino acids. The CDR3 coding sequence is TGCGCCAGCAGCTTGGCGTCTACTAGCGGGGCCGCATACGAGCAGTACTTC. It is translated as CASSLASTSGAAYEQYF.

The V gene is TRBV5-1, the J gene TRBJ2-3; a possible D gene is TRBD2 (6 bases). V lost 4 bases, J lost 2 bases, and 14 bases lay in between. The CDR3 contains 15 residues. Germline CDR1 and CDR2: SGHRS and YFSETQ. DNA for the CDR3: TGCGCCAGCAGCCCCACCCGGGGGACCACAGATACGCAGTATTTT. The encoded protein is CASSPTRGTTDTQYF.

The chain links TRBV14 to TRBJ2-5; 7 bases agree with TRBD2. CDR1 and CDR2 (germline): SGHDN, FVKESK. The V and J ends lost 4 bases and 4 bases, in that order; junction bases with no gene match: 9. This CDR3 is 15 amino acids long. The DNA of the CDR3 is TGTGCCAGCAGCCGTCTAGCGGTCCGTTTAGAGACCCAGTACTTC. This sequence encodes CASSRLAVRLETQYF.

This clonotype was observed a few times. This chain uses TRBV7-2 with TRBJ2-4; D is perhaps TRBD1 or TRBD2 (6 bases each). Trimming cost V 4 bases and J 8 bases, with 18 bases left between them. Germline V gene data show CDR1 as SGHTA and CDR2 as FQGNSA. This CDR3 is built from 15 residues. CDR3 nucleotides: TGTGCCAGCAGCTCCCGGGCCCGGGGGCGAGACATTCAGTACTTC. This translates into CASSSRARGRDIQYF.

This clonotype was seen a handful of times. The rearrangement uses TRBV20-1 and TRBJ1-5; 7 bases are a match to TRBD1. Germline V gives CDR1 DFQATT, CDR2 SNEGSKA (reference sequence). With V trimmed by 6 bases and J by 0 bases, 11 bases remained unmatched. The CDR3 sequence is 16 residues long. The DNA for the CDR3 is TGCAGTGCCGACCGAGGGGGCGCTTCTAGCAATCAGCCCCAGCATTTT. Protein: CSADRGGASSNQPQHF.

The count of this clonotype is one. The rearrangement joins TRBV4-1 to TRBJ1-2; possible D gene TRBD1, 6 bases. Germline V gene data show CDR1 as MGHRA and CDR2 as YSYEKL. Trimming removed 4 bases from V and 6 bases from J, with 18 bases in between. The CDR3 runs to 15 residues. In nucleotides, the CDR3 is TGCGCCAGCAGCCGGGGGGCAGGGACGCTAAATGGCTACACCTTC. Translation gives CASSRGAGTLNGYTF.

This clonotype appeared a few times. The chain joins TRBV4-1 to TRBJ1-6, with 9 bases identical to TRBD1. The CDR3 spans 14 residues. Trimming at V came to 4 bases and at J to 15 bases, leaving 10 bases not matched to a gene. The germline V gene has CDR1 MGHRA and CDR2 YSYEKL. The CDR3 nucleotides read TGCGCCAGCAGCCTCGACGAGACAGGGGGGGACCTCCACTTT. Its protein is CASSLDETGGDLHF.

This chain links TRBV5-6 with TRBJ2-1, with 12 bases lining up with TRBD2. The germline V gene encodes CDR1 SGHDT and CDR2 YYEEEE. The V gene end was trimmed by 2 bases and the J gene end by 5 bases; junction bases not matched to a gene: 8. The CDR3 covers 17 residues. CDR3 nucleotides: TGTGCCAGCAGCTTTTCGACTAGCGGGGGACCAAACAATGAGCAGTTCTTC. Its translation: CASSFSTSGGPNNEQFF.

The chain has TRBV20-1 and TRBJ1-1; D remains ambiguous. This CDR3 has 10 amino acids. CDR1 DFQATT and CDR2 SNEGSKA come from the germline V gene (reference sequence). V gave up 5 bases and J gave up 8 bases, with 9 bases separating them. CDR3 in amino acids: CSAATTEAFF. Here the CDR3 DNA reads TGCAGTGCTGCAACGACCGAAGCTTTCTTT.